These 3 T cell receptor beta chains originate from one sample sequenced in a study of T-cell memory formation after mild COVID-19. Each CDR3 protein gets one entry after TCRdb re-called the 5' RACE reads with MiXCR. The sample includes roughly 320,000 distinct CDR3 sequences, 25% to 30% of them seen just once. Sequencing used PBMCs or a T cell subset sorted from them (not recorded which). These TCRs come from an adult woman who had mild COVID-19 (a few samples of this study predate the infection). Cell type and time point are not known.

The V call is TRBV21-1, the J call TRBJ2-1; the D call TRBD2 from the table was never checked on the DNA. TRBV21-1 represents a pseudogene. The CDR3 runs 16 residues. The CDR3 here is CASSKLTSGSEDEQFF. The CDR3 coding sequence is TGTGCCAGCAGCAAATTAACTAGCGGGAGTGAGGATGAGCAGTTCTTC.

This chain joins TRBV5-1 and TRBJ1-3; perhaps TRBD1 as D (5 bases). V was trimmed by 2 bases and J by 4 bases, leaving 10 bases between them. The CDR3 loop spans 14 amino acids. CDR1 is SGHRS and CDR2 is YFSETQ in the germline V gene. The CDR3 region has the DNA TGCGCCAGCAGCTTTTCCGGGACGGGAAACACCATATATTTT. It encodes CASSFSGTGNTIYF. The full variable domain, with the rest looked up from reference TRBV5-1 and TRBJ1-3, is KAGVTQTPRYLIKTRGQQVTLSCSPISGHRSVSWYQQTPGQGLQFLFEYFSETQRNKGNFPGRFSGRQFSNSRSEMNVSTLELGDSALYLCASSFSGTGNTIYFGEGSWLTVV.

This clonotype has a handful of counts. The chain couples TRBV30 to TRBJ1-5; no firm D call. Looked up from germline, CDR1 is GTSNPN and CDR2 is SVGIG (reference sequence). The germline V and J ends were trimmed by 3 bases and 9 bases, with 15 bases remaining between them. The CDR3 has 13 residues. The CDR3 loop is CAWSWTAGGPQHF. The CDR3 DNA sequence: TGTGCCTGGAGCTGGACGGCGGGAGGGCCCCAGCATTTT.